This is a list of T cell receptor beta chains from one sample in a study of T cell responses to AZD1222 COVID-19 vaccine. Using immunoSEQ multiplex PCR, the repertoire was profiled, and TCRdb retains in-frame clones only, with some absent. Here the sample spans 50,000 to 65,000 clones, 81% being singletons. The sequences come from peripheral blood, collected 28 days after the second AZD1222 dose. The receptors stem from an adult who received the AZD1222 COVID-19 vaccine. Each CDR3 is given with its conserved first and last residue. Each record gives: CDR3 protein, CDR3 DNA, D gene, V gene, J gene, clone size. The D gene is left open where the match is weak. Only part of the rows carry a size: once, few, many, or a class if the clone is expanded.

CDR3aa: CASSNRQGQETQYF
CDR3nt: TGTGCCAGCAGTAACAGACAGGGGCAAGAGACCCAGTACTTC
d_gene: TRBD1
v_gene: TRBV6-2/TRBV6-3
j_gene: TRBJ2-5
abundance: -

CDR3aa: CASSSDSLEAFF
CDR3nt: TGTGCCAGCAGCTCGGACTCACTAGAAGCTTTCTTT
d_gene: -
v_gene: TRBV7-9
j_gene: TRBJ1-1
abundance: few

CDR3aa: CASSWFSHARNTIYF
CDR3nt: TGTGCCAGCAGCTGGTTTTCTCACGCACGAAACACCATATATTTT
d_gene: -
v_gene: TRBV3-1/TRBV3-2
j_gene: TRBJ1-3
abundance: -

CDR3aa: CASSGRQGAKKETQYF
CDR3nt: TGTGCCAGCAGCGGCCGACAGGGGGCTAAGAAAGAGACCCAGTACTTC
d_gene: TRBD1
v_gene: TRBV7-2
j_gene: TRBJ2-5
abundance: -

CDR3aa: CASSLPGLAFNEQFF
CDR3nt: TGTGCCAGTAGCCTACCGGGACTAGCCTTCAATGAGCAGTTCTTC
d_gene: TRBD2
v_gene: TRBV19
j_gene: TRBJ2-1
abundance: -

CDR3aa: CAWSDNSETQYF
CDR3nt: TGTGCCTGGAGTGACAATTCGGAGACCCAGTACTTC
d_gene: -
v_gene: TRBV30
j_gene: TRBJ2-5
abundance: once

CDR3aa: CASSWRGLAVSTGELFF
CDR3nt: TGTGCCAGCAGCTGGAGGGGACTAGCGGTTAGCACCGGGGAGCTGTTTTTT
d_gene: TRBD2
v_gene: TRBV5-6
j_gene: TRBJ2-2
abundance: -

CDR3aa: CASSPYTSDEQYF
CDR3nt: TGTGCCAGCTCACCTTACACGTCTGACGAGCAGTACTTC
d_gene: -
v_gene: TRBV18
j_gene: TRBJ2-7
abundance: -

CDR3aa: CSVSQGLDQPQHF
CDR3nt: TGCAGCGTCTCACAGGGGTTGGATCAGCCCCAGCATTTT
d_gene: TRBD1
v_gene: TRBV29-1
j_gene: TRBJ1-5
abundance: -

CDR3aa: CASRPNPDRGKEAFF
CDR3nt: TGCGCCAGCAGACCGAACCCGGACAGGGGCAAAGAAGCTTTCTTT
d_gene: TRBD1
v_gene: TRBV5-1
j_gene: TRBJ1-1
abundance: few

CDR3aa: CAWTGRSREQYF
CDR3nt: TGTGCCTGGACCGGCCGTTCGAGGGAGCAGTACTTC
d_gene: -
v_gene: TRBV30
j_gene: TRBJ2-7
abundance: -

CDR3aa: CASSWRTNQPQHF
CDR3nt: TGTGCCAGCAGTTGGCGGACTAATCAGCCCCAGCATTTT
d_gene: -
v_gene: TRBV28
j_gene: TRBJ1-5
abundance: -

CDR3aa: CASSPWGQGNEQFF
CDR3nt: TGTGCCAGCAGCCCGTGGGGACAGGGCAATGAGCAGTTCTTC
d_gene: TRBD1
v_gene: TRBV11-2
j_gene: TRBJ2-1
abundance: once

CDR3aa: CASSYTGVSLYEQYF
CDR3nt: TGTGCCAGCAGTTACACGGGAGTTTCCCTCTACGAGCAGTACTTC
d_gene: -
v_gene: TRBV6-4
j_gene: TRBJ2-7
abundance: -

CDR3aa: CASSTNRGRDTGELFF
CDR3nt: TGTGCCAGCAGCACCAACAGGGGGCGCGACACCGGGGAGCTGTTTTTT
d_gene: TRBD1
v_gene: TRBV7-8
j_gene: TRBJ2-2
abundance: -